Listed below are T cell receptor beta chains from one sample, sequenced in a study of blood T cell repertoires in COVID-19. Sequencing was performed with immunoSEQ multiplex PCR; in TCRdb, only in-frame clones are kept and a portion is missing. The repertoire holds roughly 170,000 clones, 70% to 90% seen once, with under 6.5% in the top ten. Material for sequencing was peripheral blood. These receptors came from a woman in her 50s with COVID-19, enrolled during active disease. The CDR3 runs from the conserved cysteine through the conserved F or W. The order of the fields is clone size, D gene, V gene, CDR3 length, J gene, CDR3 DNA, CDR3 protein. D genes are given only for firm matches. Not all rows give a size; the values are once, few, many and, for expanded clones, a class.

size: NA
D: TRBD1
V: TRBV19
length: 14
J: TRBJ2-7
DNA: TGTGCCAGTAGTCGACAGGGACAGATCTACGAGCAGTACTTC
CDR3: CASSRQGQIYEQYF

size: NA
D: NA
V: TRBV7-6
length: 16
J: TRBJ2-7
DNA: TGTGCCAGCAGCTTAGAAACGGCAGGGGGGCTCTCCAAGCAGTACTTC
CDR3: CASSLETAGGLSKQYF

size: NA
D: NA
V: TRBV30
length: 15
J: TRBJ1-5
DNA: TGTGCCTGGAGCTCCGGGACAAATAGCAATCAGCCCCAGCATTTT
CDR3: CAWSSGTNSNQPQHF

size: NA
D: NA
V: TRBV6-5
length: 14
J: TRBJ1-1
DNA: TGTGCCAGCAGACTGCAGGGTACCAACACTGAAGCTTTCTTT
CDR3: CASRLQGTNTEAFF

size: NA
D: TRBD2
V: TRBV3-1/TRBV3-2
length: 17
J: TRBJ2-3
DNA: TGTGCCAGCAGCCAACTGGGAGGCGGGGGGGCCGCAGATACGCAGTATTTT
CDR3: CASSQLGGGGAADTQYF

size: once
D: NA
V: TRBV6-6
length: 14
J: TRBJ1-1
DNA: TGTGCCAGCAGTCCTCGGGGGGGCGACACTGAAGCTTTCTTT
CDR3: CASSPRGGDTEAFF

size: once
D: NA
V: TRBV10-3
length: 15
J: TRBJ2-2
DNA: TGTGCCAGCACACAGGGCCTGGGGGGGGCCGGGCAGCTGTTTTTT
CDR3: CASTQGLGGAGQLFF

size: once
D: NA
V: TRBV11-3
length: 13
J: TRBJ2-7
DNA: TGTGCCAGCAGCTTTGGCACATCCTACGAGCAGTACTTC
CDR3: CASSFGTSYEQYF

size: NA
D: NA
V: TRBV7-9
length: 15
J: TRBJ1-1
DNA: TGTGCCAGCAGCCCACAAATCAATACAGGGCAAGAAGCTTTCTTT
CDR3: CASSPQINTGQEAFF

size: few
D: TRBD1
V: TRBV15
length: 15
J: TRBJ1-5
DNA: TGTGCCACCAGCGGGATGGATAAGGGGGCTAAGCCCCAGCATTTT
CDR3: CATSGMDKGAKPQHF

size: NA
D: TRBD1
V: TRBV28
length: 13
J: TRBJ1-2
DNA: TGTGCCAGCAGCCAGACAGGGGACTATGGCTACACCTTC
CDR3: CASSQTGDYGYTF

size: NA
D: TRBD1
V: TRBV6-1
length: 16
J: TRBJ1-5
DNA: TGTGCCAGCAGTGGGCCCCCCGACAGGGGAAATCAGCCCCAGCATTTT
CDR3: CASSGPPDRGNQPQHF

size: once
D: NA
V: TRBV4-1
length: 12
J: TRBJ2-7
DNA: TGCGCCAGCAGCCCAGACAGTTACGAGCAGTACTTC
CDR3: CASSPDSYEQYF

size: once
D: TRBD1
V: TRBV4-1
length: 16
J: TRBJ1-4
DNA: TGCGCCAGCGGCTGGGACAGTTTTTCAACTAATGAAAAACTGTTTTTT
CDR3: CASGWDSFSTNEKLFF

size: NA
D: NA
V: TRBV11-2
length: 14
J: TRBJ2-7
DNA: TGTGCCAGCAGCTTGCTGACAGGTCCCTACGAGCAGTACTTC
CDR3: CASSLLTGPYEQYF

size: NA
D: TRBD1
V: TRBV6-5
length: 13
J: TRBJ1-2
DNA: TGTGCCAGCAGTTACCGGGACAGGAGGGGCTACACCTTC
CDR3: CASSYRDRRGYTF

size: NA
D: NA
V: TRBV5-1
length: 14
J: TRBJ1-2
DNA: TGCGCCAGCAGCTTAGAGGGTATTAGCTATGGCTACACCTTC
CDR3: CASSLEGISYGYTF

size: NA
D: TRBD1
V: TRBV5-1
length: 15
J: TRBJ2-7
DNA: TGCGCCAGCAGCTGGGACCGGGACAGGGTCCACGAGCAGTACTTC
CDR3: CASSWDRDRVHEQYF

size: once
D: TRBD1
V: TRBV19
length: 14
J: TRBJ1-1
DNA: TGTGCCAGTAGGCAGTTACAGGGGGCACCTGAAGCTTTCTTT
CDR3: CASRQLQGAPEAFF

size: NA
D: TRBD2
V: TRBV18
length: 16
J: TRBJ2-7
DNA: TGTGCCAGCTCATCTAAACTAGCGGGGAGTAAGGACGAGCAGTACTTC
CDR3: CASSSKLAGSKDEQYF

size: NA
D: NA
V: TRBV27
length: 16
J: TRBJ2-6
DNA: TGTGCCAGCAGTTTATACAGAGACTCTGGGGCCAACGTCCTGACTTTC
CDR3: CASSLYRDSGANVLTF

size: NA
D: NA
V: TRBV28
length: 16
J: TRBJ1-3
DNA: TGTGCCAGCAGTTTACCCCCAGGGTTGGATGGAAACACCATATATTTT
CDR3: CASSLPPGLDGNTIYF

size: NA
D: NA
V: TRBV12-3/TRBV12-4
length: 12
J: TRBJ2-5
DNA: TGTGCCAGCAGTTTAAGAGGAGAGACCCAGTACTTC
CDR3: CASSLRGETQYF

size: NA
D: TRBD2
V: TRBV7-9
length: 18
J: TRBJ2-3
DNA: TGTGCCAGCAGTGGCAAGGGGACTAGCGGGGGGGTCACAGATACGCAGTATTTT
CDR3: CASSGKGTSGGVTDTQYF

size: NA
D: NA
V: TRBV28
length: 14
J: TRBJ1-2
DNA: TGTGCCAGCACCCCCGCCCTCGGGGACTATGGCTACACCTTC
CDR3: CASTPALGDYGYTF

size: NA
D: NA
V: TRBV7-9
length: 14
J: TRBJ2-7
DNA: TGTGCCAGCAGCTTCGTCCCTGAGTCCTACGAGCAGTACTTC
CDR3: CASSFVPESYEQYF

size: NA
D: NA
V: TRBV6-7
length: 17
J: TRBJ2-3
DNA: TGTGCCAGCAGTTCGGTAGTAAAACAGGGAGTCACAGATACGCAGTATTTT
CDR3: CASSSVVKQGVTDTQYF

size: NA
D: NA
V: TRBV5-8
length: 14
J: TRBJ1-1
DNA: TGTGCCAGCAGCTTCCAAACAGCTAACACTGAAGCTTTCTTT
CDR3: CASSFQTANTEAFF

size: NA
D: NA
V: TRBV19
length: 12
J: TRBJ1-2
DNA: TGTGCCAGTAAATTGGAAGGGAGTGGCTACACCTTC
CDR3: CASKLEGSGYTF

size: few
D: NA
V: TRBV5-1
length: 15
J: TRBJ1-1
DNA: TGCGCCAGCAGCTCAACAACAGGGTTTTTGACTGAAGCTTTCTTT
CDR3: CASSSTTGFLTEAFF

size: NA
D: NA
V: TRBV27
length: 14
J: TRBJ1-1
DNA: TGTGCCAGCAGTTCAAGGGGATCGCGCACTGAAGCTTTCTTT
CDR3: CASSSRGSRTEAFF

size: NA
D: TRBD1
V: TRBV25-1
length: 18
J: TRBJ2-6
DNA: TGTGCCAGCAGTGAATTGGGTAGGGGGCTATCTGGGGCCAACGTCCTGACTTTC
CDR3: CASSELGRGLSGANVLTF

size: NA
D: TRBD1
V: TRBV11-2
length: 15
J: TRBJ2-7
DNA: TGTGCCAGCAGCTTAGGTTACAGGGGGCATGGCGAGCAGTACTTC
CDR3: CASSLGYRGHGEQYF

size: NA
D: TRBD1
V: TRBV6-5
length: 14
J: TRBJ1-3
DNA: TGTGCCAGCAGGGGAACAGGGGCTGGAAACACCATATATTTT
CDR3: CASRGTGAGNTIYF

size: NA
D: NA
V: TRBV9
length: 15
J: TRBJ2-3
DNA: TGTGCCAGCAGCGTAGAGGGACTTCGCACAGATACGCAGTATTTT
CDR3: CASSVEGLRTDTQYF

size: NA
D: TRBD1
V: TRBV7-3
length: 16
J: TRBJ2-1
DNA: TGTGCCAGCAGCTTAATGGGACAGGTCCCCTACAATGAGCAGTTCTTC
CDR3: CASSLMGQVPYNEQFF

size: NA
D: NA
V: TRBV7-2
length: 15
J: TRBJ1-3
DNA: TGTGCCAGCAGCACTGGGACACTCTCTGGAAACACCATATATTTT
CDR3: CASSTGTLSGNTIYF

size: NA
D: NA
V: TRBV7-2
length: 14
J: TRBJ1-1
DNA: TGTGCCAGCAGCTTATTAAGGGAGAGCACTGAAGCTTTCTTT
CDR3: CASSLLRESTEAFF

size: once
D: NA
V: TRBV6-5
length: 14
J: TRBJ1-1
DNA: TGTGCCAGCAGTCGGGACATACAGAACACTGAAGCTTTCTTT
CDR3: CASSRDIQNTEAFF

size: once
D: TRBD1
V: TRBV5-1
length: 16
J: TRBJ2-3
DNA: TGCGCCAGCAGCGACCCGGGACAGGACGCCACAGATACGCAGTATTTT
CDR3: CASSDPGQDATDTQYF

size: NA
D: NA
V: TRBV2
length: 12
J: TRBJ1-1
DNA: TGTGCCAGCATCTACCCGAACACTGAAGCTTTCTTT
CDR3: CASIYPNTEAFF